The 29 T cell receptor beta chains below come from one sample, sequenced in a study of breast tumors, draining lymph nodes, adjacent tissues. TCRdb redid the calling of the multiplex PCR reads with MiXCR, one entry per CDR3 protein. The sample holds approximately 89,000 distinct CDR3 sequences, around 30% seen once. Axillary draining lymph nodes of breast cancer patients supplied the node samples. The sequenced material came from axillary lymph node tissue. The receptor set was obtained from a female donor with breast cancer. Some clones in this sample may be carry-over from other donors' samples.

The chain recombines TRBV3-1 with TRBJ1-1; no clear D. Trimming removed 1 base from V and 3 bases from J, with 6 bases in between. This CDR3 contains 13 residues. Germline values: CDR1 LGHDT, CDR2 YNNKEL (reference sequence). The CDR3 spells CASSQARYTEAFF. CDR3 bases: TGTGCCAGCAGCCAAGCGCGGTACACTGAAGCTTTCTTT.

This clonotype was found once. The CDR3 does not end in the conserved phenylalanine or tryptophan, so this is likely a read error. The chain has TRBV12-3 or TRBV12-4 and TRBJ1-2; D unresolved. Trimming shortened V by 9 bases and J by 5 bases, and 13 bases separated the two germline ends. There are 12 residues in the CDR3. CDR3 loop: CARTPDGYGYTL. CDR3 in DNA: TGTGCCAGAACCCCGGACGGTTATGGCTACACCCTC.

The gene calls are TRBV12-3 or TRBV12-4 and TRBJ2-1, with D perhaps being TRBD1 or TRBD2 (6 bases each). The closer fit of TRBJ2-7 to the DNA end suggests the J call may be wrong. The CDR3 runs to 16 residues. CDR3 nucleotides: TGTGCCAGCAGTCCCCCTTCCCGCTTGGGGGGCAATGAGCAGTACTTC. It translates to CASSPPSRLGGNEQYF.

In the case of this clonotype: A read error may produce the germline difference seen at one junction end. This chain uses TRBV11-2 with TRBJ1-2; tentative D call: TRBD1 (5 bases). The germline CDR1 and CDR2 sequences are SGHAT and FQNNGV. The length of the CDR3 is 14 residues. As DNA, the CDR3 is TGTGCCAGCAGCAGCCGGGGCGGGAACTACGGCTACACCTTC. It is translated as CASSSRGGNYGYTF. The whole variable domain, remainder taken from reference TRBV11-2 and TRBJ1-2, is EAGVAQSPRYKIIEKRQSVAFWCNPISGHATLYWYQQILGQGPKLLIQFQNNGVVDDSQLPKDRFSAERLKGVDSTLKIQPAKLEDSAVYLCASSSRGGNYGYTFGSGTRLTVV.

Ten or more counts support this clonotype. A much larger clone differs from this one at a single base, so this may be a read error. The chain employs TRBV24-1 and TRBJ2-1; D is uncertain. The CDR3 consists of 13 residues. Germline V CDR1 and CDR2: KGHDR, SFDVKD. The CDR3: CATSDATYSEQFF. The CDR3 coding sequence is TGTGCCACCAGTGACGCGACCTACAGTGAGCAGTTCTTC.

This clonotype was seen many times. The V and J genes are TRBV20-1 and TRBJ2-3; the match to TRBD2 covers 10 bases. V lost 4 bases to trimming and J lost 5 bases; unmatched junction nucleotides: 9. CDR1 is DFQATT, CDR2 SNEGSKA, per germline (reference sequence). CDR3 size: 15 residues. The CDR3 reads CSATKAGGGRDTQYF. In DNA, the CDR3 is TGCAGTGCTACGAAAGCGGGAGGGGGAAGAGATACGCAGTATTTT.

The table lists this clonotype with many counts. The V and J genes are TRBV20-1 and TRBJ2-6; weak D call: TRBD1 (6 bases). Germline V gives CDR1 DFQATT, CDR2 SNEGSKA (reference sequence). Trimming shortened V by 6 bases and J by 0 bases, and 6 bases separated the two germline ends. The CDR3 spans 13 residues. The CDR3 nucleotides read TGCAGTGCGGGACACTCTGGGGCCAACGTCCTGACTTTC. This encodes CSAGHSGANVLTF.

This clonotype was picked up many times. The chain joins TRBV29-1 to TRBJ2-7; D uncertain. CDR1 and CDR2 from the germline V gene are SQVTM and ANQGSEA. Trimming took off 6 bases at V and 2 bases at J, with 17 bases between the two ends. This CDR3 region has 14 residues. The CDR3 DNA follows: TGCAGCGTGGAATCAGCGCTTCGGCCCTACGAGCAGTACTTC. Its translation: CSVESALRPYEQYF.

In this sample, this clonotype turned up many times. This chain connects TRBV12-3 or TRBV12-4 to TRBJ1-5; 9 bases match TRBD1. V lost 2 bases, J lost 6 bases, and 5 bases stayed unmatched. The CDR3 is 15 amino acids. The chain's CDR3 is CASSLTGTGFQPQHF. In DNA, the CDR3 is TGTGCCAGCAGTTTAACAGGGACAGGGTTTCAGCCCCAGCATTTT.

This clonotype is medium-sized by share. The rearrangement uses TRBV20-1 and TRBJ2-3; tentatively, D is TRBD1 or TRBD2 (5 bases each). V was pared by 7 bases and J by 4 bases, with 12 bases between. The CDR3 has 12 residues. Germline CDR1 DFQATT, CDR2 SNEGSKA (reference sequence). The CDR3 DNA reads TGCAGTGGATGGGGGATGGCAGATACGCAGTATTTT. Encoded protein: CSGWGMADTQYF.

For this clonotype: At one of its ends the junction is not consistent with the germline gene, which may arise from a read error. The V call is TRBV7-8, the J call TRBJ1-3, with D tentatively TRBD1 (6 bases). There are 15 residues in the CDR3. The germline V gene has CDR1 SGHVS and CDR2 FQNEAQ. The CDR3: CASGRFRGSGNTTYF. DNA of the CDR3: TGTGCCAGCGGCAGATTCAGGGGATCTGGAAACACCACATATTTT. The variable domain in full, with the rest retrieved from reference TRBV7-8 and TRBJ1-3, is GAGVSQSPRYKVAKRGQDVALRCDPISGHVSLFWYQQALGQGPEFLTYFQNEAQLDKSGLPSDRFFAERPEGSVSTLKIQRTQQEDSAVYLCASGRFRGSGNTTYFGEGSWLTVV.

This clonotype was counted many times. The V and J genes are TRBV9 and TRBJ2-1; the match to TRBD2 covers 12 bases. V shed 4 bases, J shed 7 bases, and the junction held 9 bases outside the gene matches. Germline CDR1 reads SGDLS; CDR2 reads YYNGEE. The CDR3 is 16 amino acids. The CDR3 nucleotides read TGTGCCAGCAGCTCCCGGACTAGCGGGACCGCTAATGAGCAGTTCTTC. Its translation: CASSSRTSGTANEQFF.

This clonotype has more than one count but fewer than ten. The chain is built from TRBV6-2 or TRBV6-3 and TRBJ2-1; no clear D. Trimming pared 2 bases from V and 8 bases from J, leaving 7 bases between. CDR3 length: 12 residues. The germline V gene has CDR1 MNHEY and CDR2 SVGEGT. In DNA form, the CDR3 reads TGTGCCAGCAGTTACCCCGGAGATGAGCAGTTCTTC. It translates to CASSYPGDEQFF.

This clonotype occurred many times. A much larger clone differs by one base, so this may be a read error. V gene TRBV20-1 combines with J gene TRBJ2-1, with no clear D. The V gene's germline CDR1 is DFQATT and CDR2 SNEGSKA (reference sequence). The CDR3 extends over 12 amino acids. CDR3 region: CSALSRRNEPFF. CDR3 bases: TGCAGTGCTCTTTCCCGGCGCAATGAGCCGTTCTTC.

This chain joins TRBV9 and TRBJ2-7, with TRBD1 matching over 11 bases. The CDR3 length is 15 residues. J lost 3 bases, V lost 5 bases, and 7 bases had no gene match. Germline V gives CDR1 SGDLS, CDR2 YYNGEE. Written as DNA, the CDR3 is TGTGCCAGCAGTCAGGGACAGGGGGTAAACTACGAGCAGTACTTC. It encodes CASSQGQGVNYEQYF.

This chain uses TRBV5-6 with TRBJ2-5, with 16 bases lining up with TRBD2. Unmatched junction bases numbered 12, after V lost 6 bases and J lost 4 bases. CDR1 is SGHDT and CDR2 is YYEEEE in the germline V gene. The CDR3 has 18 residues. The CDR3 loop is CASTSGTSGRAWGETQYF. DNA for the CDR3: TGTGCCAGCACCTCGGGGACTAGCGGGAGGGCCTGGGGAGAGACCCAGTACTTC.

A word on this clonotype: A much more abundant neighbour one base away suggests this may be a read error. The genes are TRBV20-1 and TRBJ1-1; no firm D call. The CDR3 runs 15 residues. The V gene's germline CDR1 is DFQATT and CDR2 SNEGSKA (reference sequence). Trimming shortened V by 7 bases and J by 4 bases, and 22 bases separated the two germline ends. CDR3: CSVQPLTEPATEAFF. In nucleotides, the CDR3 is TGCAGTGTACAGCCACTAACGGAACCTGCCACTGAAGCTTTCTTT.

CDR3 in amino acids: CASGQHRGYGGPDTQYF. CDR3 nucleotides: TGTGCCAGCGGCCAACATAGAGGCTATGGGGGTCCAGATACGCAGTATTTT. This rearrangement joins TRBV7-2 to TRBJ2-3; either TRBD1 or TRBD2 may fit D (5 bases each). Germline lookup yields CDR1 SGHTA and CDR2 FQGNSA. Trimming took off 8 bases at V and 4 bases at J, with 25 bases between the two ends. The CDR3 is 17 residues long.

This clonotype was picked up many times. A read error is possible here, since a much larger clone lies one base away. V gene TRBV9 combines with J gene TRBJ2-5; D not resolved. Looked up from germline, CDR1 is SGDLS and CDR2 is YYNGEE. The CDR3 has 14 residues. The CDR3 DNA is TGTGCCAGCAGCCCCGCTTCGATGCTGGAGACCCAGTCCTTC. Translating gives CASSPASMLETQSF. Full variable domain (rest looked up from reference TRBV9 and TRBJ2-5): DSGVTQTPKHLITATGQRVTLRCSPRSGDLSVYWYQQSLDQGLQFLIQYYNGEERAKGNILERFSAQQFPDLHSELNLSSLELGDSALYFCASSPASMLETQSFGPGTRLLVL.

This clonotype appeared many times. The rearrangement links TRBV12-3 or TRBV12-4 to TRBJ1-3; 12 bases fit TRBD1. Trimming at V came to 6 bases and at J to 3 bases, leaving 15 bases not matched to a gene. The CDR3 totals 19 residues. DNA of the CDR3: TGTGCCAGCAGCCGAGCCGGGACAGGGGGCGCCCGCAGTGGAAACACCATATATTTT. It encodes CASSRAGTGGARSGNTIYF.

With respect to this clonotype: This may be a read error, as it is one base from a much larger clone. The V gene is TRBV4-3, the J gene TRBJ2-3, with D perhaps matching TRBD1 or TRBD2 (5 bases each). Germline assignment: CDR1 LGHNA and CDR2 YSLEER. The CDR3 spans 16 residues. The DNA for the CDR3 is TGCGCCAGCAGCCAAGATTTGCGGAGGAGCACAGGTACGCAGTATTTT. Encoded protein: CASSQDLRRSTGTQYF.

The chain uses TRBV2 and TRBJ2-6, with 11 bases lining up with TRBD2. The CDR3 totals 18 residues. Germline V gene lookup returns CDR1 SNHLY and CDR2 FYNNEI. The ends lost 8 bases at V and 0 bases at J; junction bases unmatched: 9. CDR3 sequence: CASCRTSGLCSGANVLTF. CDR3 coding DNA: TGTGCCAGCTGTCGGACTAGCGGGCTGTGCTCTGGGGCCAACGTCCTGACTTTC.

This clonotype was seen repeatedly, ten times or more. The chain is built from TRBV7-2 and TRBJ2-3; unclear D gene. In germline, CDR1 is SGHTA, CDR2 FQGNSA. V gave up 1 base and J gave up 3 bases, with 5 bases separating them. The CDR3 length is 13 residues. CDR3 sequence reads: CASSLVRTDTQYF. The CDR3 nucleotides are TGTGCCAGCAGCTTAGTCCGGACAGATACGCAGTATTTT.

The J gene is TRBJ1-3, the V gene TRBV12-5; no clear D gene. V lost 4 bases, J lost 7 bases, and 17 bases lay in between. The CDR3 is 15 amino acids. Germline CDR1 LGHNT, CDR2 FRNRAP. The CDR3 DNA sequence: TGTGCTAGTGGTTCGGTACTCGCCCGGCGGAACACCATATATTTT. Its translation: CASGSVLARRNTIYF.

The chain uses TRBV25-1 and TRBJ1-1; 7 bases match TRBD1. V was pared by 6 bases and J by 3 bases, with 7 bases of the junction left unmatched. The CDR3 runs 14 residues. From germline, CDR1 is MGHDK and CDR2 SYGVNS. The CDR3 nucleotides are TGTGCCAGCAGCCCGGGACAGCGGGACACTGAAGCTTTCTTT. Its translation is CASSPGQRDTEAFF.

This chain joins TRBV6-5 and TRBJ1-1; no reliable D call. This CDR3 has 15 amino acids. Looked up from germline, CDR1 is MNHEY and CDR2 is SVGAGI. V was shortened by 8 bases and J by 0 bases, with 16 bases between the two germline ends. CDR3 nucleotides: TGTGCCAGCCAAAAGCGAGGAGTAATGAACACTGAAGCTTTCTTT. It is translated as CASQKRGVMNTEAFF.

The rearrangement joins TRBV3-2 to TRBJ2-7. TRBV3-2 is a pseudogene. CDR3 length: 15 amino acids. The CDR3 bases are TGTGCCAGCAGCCAAAAAATGAGAGATGGATACGAGCAGTACTTC. Amino acid sequence: CASSQKMRDGYEQYF.

CDR3 protein: CSASKRLAGDRMETQYF. As DNA, the CDR3 is TGCAGTGCTAGCAAAAGACTAGCGGGAGATCGAATGGAGACCCAGTACTTC. This chain links TRBV20-1 with TRBJ2-5; TRBD2 matches 12 bases. The junction had 13 bases not matched to a gene; V was cut back by 3 bases and J by 5 bases. Germline loops: CDR1 DFQATT, CDR2 SNEGSKA (reference sequence). The CDR3 is 17 residues long.

This clonotype was observed many times. The J gene is TRBJ2-1, the V gene TRBV20-1; the match to TRBD2 covers 9 bases. Germline CDR1 DFQATT, CDR2 SNEGSKA (reference sequence). J lost 7 bases, V lost 3 bases, and 10 bases had no gene match. The CDR3 is 15 residues long. DNA for the CDR3: TGCAGTGCTAGGACTAGCGGTAACTTTTTGAATGAGCAGTTCTTC. Translated, it gives CSARTSGNFLNEQFF.